One sample yielded the 20 T cell receptor beta chains listed below, sequenced in a study of blood T cell repertoires in COVID-19. Assay: immunoSEQ multiplex PCR; the TCRdb copy retains only in-frame clones and omits some. The data show approximately 200,000 clones, about 85% seen once. The specimen sequenced was PBMCs or T cells enriched from blood (not recorded which). Receptors originate from a woman between 25 and 40 years old who had recovered from COVID-19.

This clone was recorded at least ten times. V usage is TRBV11-3 and J usage is TRBJ2-1; D is perhaps TRBD2 (6 bases). This CDR3 spans 14 amino acids. Trimming removed 4 bases from V and 5 bases from J, with 12 bases in between. Germline lookup yields CDR1 SGHNT and CDR2 YENEEA. Here the CDR3 reads CASSSYGSNNEQFF. CDR3 sequence (DNA): TGTGCCAGCAGCTCCTACGGGAGTAACAATGAGCAGTTCTTC. The variable domain in full, with the rest retrieved from reference TRBV11-3 and TRBJ2-1, is EAGVVQSPRYKIIEKKQPVAFWCNPISGHNTLYWYLQNLGQGPELLIRYENEEAVDDSQLPKDRFSAERLKGVDSTLKIQPAELGDSAVYLCASSSYGSNNEQFFGPGTRLTVL.

V is TRBV5-5 and J is TRBJ2-7, with D perhaps matching TRBD2 (5 bases). This CDR3 region has 13 residues. Between the trimmed V and J ends, which lost 4 bases and 5 bases, there was a span of 13 bases. Germline loops: CDR1 SGHKS, CDR2 YYEKEE (reference sequence). CDR3 sequence: CASSPGWWDEQYF. The CDR3 coding sequence is TGTGCCAGCAGCCCGGGGTGGTGGGACGAGCAGTACTTC.

V is TRBV5-8 and J is TRBJ1-5; weak D call: TRBD1 (6 bases). The V gene lost 4 bases and the J gene lost 5 bases, with 19 bases spanning the gap. Germline V gene sequence: CDR1 SGHTS, CDR2 YDEGEE. The CDR3 consists of 16 residues. CDR3 bases: TGTGCCAGCAGCCTGAGGACGCCAGGGGAAGATCAGCCCCAGCATTTT. This gives the protein CASSLRTPGEDQPQHF.

V is TRBV4-3 and J is TRBJ2-7; perhaps TRBD2 as D (5 bases). This CDR3 region has 15 residues. Trimming stripped 1 base from V and 3 bases from J, with 13 bases between. Looked up from germline, CDR1 is LGHNA and CDR2 is YSLEER. In nucleotides, the CDR3 is TGCGCCAGCAGCCAAGGTCCGCGGGCCAACTACGAGCAGTACTTC. This codes for CASSQGPRANYEQYF.

This clone has just one count. The genes are TRBV7-8 and TRBJ1-2, with 8 bases lining up with TRBD1. Germline lookup yields CDR1 SGHVS and CDR2 FQNEAQ. Germline trimming cut 5 bases from V and 8 bases from J; bases unmatched to any gene: 4. This CDR3 is built from 12 residues. The CDR3 loop reads CASSPGQGGYTF. The DNA of the CDR3 is TGTGCCAGCAGCCCTGGACAGGGCGGCTACACCTTC.

The chain joins TRBV3-1 (or the pseudogene TRBV3-2) to TRBJ1-1, with no clear D. Trimming stripped 0 bases from V and 3 bases from J, with 8 bases between. This CDR3 contains 14 residues. Germline values: CDR1 LGHDT, CDR2 YNNKEL (reference sequence). The CDR3 reads CASSQDLADTEAFF. In DNA, the CDR3 is TGTGCCAGCAGCCAAGATCTGGCGGACACTGAAGCTTTCTTT.

V usage is TRBV2 and J usage is TRBJ2-3, with 10 positions matching TRBD2. J gave up 7 bases and V 1 base, and 5 bases lay outside the gene matches. This CDR3 comprises 15 residues. Per germline, CDR1 SNHLY and CDR2 FYNNEI. The CDR3: CASSEGLAGAYTQYF. CDR3 DNA: TGTGCCAGCAGTGAAGGTCTAGCGGGGGCGTATACGCAGTATTTT.

This clone has only one observation. The chain combines TRBV14 with TRBJ2-6; D is perhaps TRBD1 (5 bases). This CDR3 spans 15 amino acids. Trimming shortened V by 3 bases and J by 2 bases, and 8 bases separated the two germline ends. Germline V gives CDR1 SGHDN, CDR2 FVKESK. The CDR3 spells CASSHQQAGANVLTF. The CDR3 nucleotides are TGTGCCAGCAGCCATCAACAGGCTGGGGCCAACGTCCTGACTTTC.

The chain uses TRBV28 and TRBJ1-1, with 7 positions matching TRBD1. Germline V gene sequence: CDR1 MDHEN, CDR2 SYDVKM. This CDR3 has 13 residues. V dropped 4 bases and J dropped 3; count of bases not matched to a gene: 2. The CDR3 sequence is CASSYQGDTEAFF. The CDR3 nucleotides read TGTGCCAGCAGTTATCAGGGGGACACTGAAGCTTTCTTT.

This clone has a handful of counts. The gene calls are TRBV6-2 or TRBV6-3 and TRBJ1-2; possible D gene TRBD1, 5 bases. This CDR3 region has 14 residues. The germline V and J ends were trimmed by 4 bases and 4 bases, with 13 bases remaining between them. Germline V CDR1 and CDR2: MNHEY, SVGEGT. This chain's CDR3 is CASSSLGVTYGYTF. The CDR3 DNA sequence: TGTGCCAGCAGTTCCTTAGGGGTTACCTATGGCTACACCTTC.

The CDR3 DNA sequence: TGTGCCAGCAGTCCTAATCGGGGGACAGGGTACACTTTCTTT. The encoded protein is CASSPNRGTGYTFF. The J gene is TRBJ1-1, the V gene TRBV11-2; 9 bases map to TRBD1. The CDR3 has 14 residues. The V segment lost 6 bases and the J segment 12 bases; nucleotides outside the gene matches: 14. Per the germline V gene, CDR1 is SGHAT and CDR2 is FQNNGV.

The V call is TRBV19, the J call TRBJ2-2; 7 nucleotides match TRBD2. V lost 4 bases to trimming and J lost 16 bases; unmatched junction nucleotides: 15. Germline assignment: CDR1 LNHDA and CDR2 SQIVND (reference sequence). The CDR3 contains 14 residues. The DNA of the CDR3 is TGTGCCAGTAGTAGTTCTAGCGGATATGGAGCTCAGTTTTTT. Its protein product is CASSSSSGYGAQFF. The variable domain in full, completed from reference TRBV19 and TRBJ2-2, reads DGGITQSPKYLFRKEGQNVTLSCEQNLNHDAMYWYRQDPGQGLRLIYYSQIVNDFQKGDIAEGYSVSREKKESFPLTVTSAQKNPTAFYLCASSSSSGYGAQFFGEGSRLTVL.

The chain joins TRBV10-3 to TRBJ1-5; D call uncertain. Trimming shortened V by 0 bases and J by 4 bases, and 7 bases separated the two germline ends. From germline, CDR1 is ENHRY and CDR2 SYGVKD. The CDR3 length is 14 residues. The CDR3 reads CAISESTVNQPQHF. In DNA form, the CDR3 reads TGTGCCATCAGTGAGTCAACGGTTAATCAGCCCCAGCATTTT.

The rearrangement uses TRBV4-3 and TRBJ2-1; 8 bases agree with TRBD2. Germline CDR1 and CDR2: LGHNA and YSLEER. The CDR3 consists of 14 residues. The V gene end was trimmed by 3 bases and the J gene end by 3 bases; junction bases not matched to a gene: 1. The CDR3: CASSHTSGYNEQFF. The DNA for the CDR3 is TGCGCCAGCAGCCATACTAGCGGCTACAATGAGCAGTTCTTC.

The rearrangement uses TRBV7-8 and TRBJ1-1; D gene uncertain. The CDR3 spans 16 residues. CDR1 SGHVS and CDR2 FQNEAQ come from the germline V gene. V was pared by 1 base and J by 4 bases, with 16 bases between. The CDR3 region is CASSLEAIWEITEAFF. CDR3 bases: TGTGCCAGCAGCTTAGAGGCGATATGGGAGATCACTGAAGCTTTCTTT.

The chain links TRBV5-1 to TRBJ1-1; tentative D call: TRBD1 (6 bases). Germline CDR1 and CDR2: SGHRS and YFSETQ. This CDR3 spans 14 amino acids. V lost 6 bases and J lost 0, with 12 bases in between. The CDR3 loop is CASTLQGMNTEAFF. The CDR3 DNA follows: TGCGCCAGCACCCTTCAGGGGATGAACACTGAAGCTTTCTTT.

The chain is built from TRBV3-1 (or the pseudogene TRBV3-2) and TRBJ1-4, with no clear D. Trimming shortened V by 0 bases and J by 8 bases, and 10 bases separated the two germline ends. The CDR3 contains 14 residues. Germline CDR1 LGHDT, CDR2 YNNKEL (reference sequence). CDR3: CASSQESRVEKLFF. CDR3 DNA sequence: TGTGCCAGCAGCCAAGAATCGAGGGTGGAAAAACTGTTTTTT.

The table lists this clone with a few counts. The CDR3 bases are TGCGCCAGCAGCTTGAAGACGGGAGTGGATTCACCCCTCCACTTT. It codes for CASSLKTGVDSPLHF. The chain employs TRBV5-1 and TRBJ1-6; D remains ambiguous. The CDR3 sequence is 15 residues long. Germline V gene lookup returns CDR1 SGHRS and CDR2 YFSETQ. The V and J ends lost 1 base and 8 bases respectively, with 13 bases between them.

The J gene is TRBJ1-4, the V gene TRBV12-5; D call uncertain. The CDR3 runs to 13 residues. Trimming cost V 2 bases and J 8 bases, with 9 bases left between them. Germline assignment: CDR1 LGHNT and CDR2 FRNRAP. For the CDR3, the DNA is TGTGCTAGTGGTTTGACACCCGGGGAAAAACTGTTTTTT. Amino acid sequence: CASGLTPGEKLFF. Full variable domain (rest looked up from reference TRBV12-5 and TRBJ1-4): DARVTQTPRHKVTEMGQEVTMRCQPILGHNTVFWYRQTMMQGLELLAYFRNRAPLDDSGMPKDRFSAEMPDATLATLKIQPSEPRDSAVYFCASGLTPGEKLFFGSGTQLSVL.

The V call is TRBV6-5, the J call TRBJ1-1; 7 nucleotides match TRBD1. CDR3 length: 15 residues. J was trimmed by 4 bases and V by 0 bases; bases with no gene match: 5. CDR1 is MNHEY and CDR2 is SVGAGI in the germline V gene. CDR3 in DNA: TGTGCCAGCAGTTACTCCCGACAGGGATTCACTGAAGCTTTCTTT. Its protein is CASSYSRQGFTEAFF.